This TCR beta chain was observed in a study of technical replicates of blood from four donors. Using immunoSEQ multiplex PCR, the repertoire was profiled, and TCRdb retains in-frame clones only, with some absent. The sample shows about 71,000 clones, more than 90% of them seen only once. V was pared by 4 bases and J by 7 bases, with 16 bases between. The germline V gene has CDR1 SEHNR and CDR2 FQNEAQ (reference sequence). CDR3 length: 14 residues. The TCR originated in a human donor in good health. V usage is TRBV7-9 and J usage is TRBJ1-2; D is perhaps TRBD1 (5 bases). The sequenced sample consisted of T cells isolated from PBMCs. CDR3 amino acids: CASSSQGRRGGYTF. In DNA, the CDR3 is TGTGCCAGCAGCTCCCAGGGCCGGAGAGGTGGCTACACCTTC.